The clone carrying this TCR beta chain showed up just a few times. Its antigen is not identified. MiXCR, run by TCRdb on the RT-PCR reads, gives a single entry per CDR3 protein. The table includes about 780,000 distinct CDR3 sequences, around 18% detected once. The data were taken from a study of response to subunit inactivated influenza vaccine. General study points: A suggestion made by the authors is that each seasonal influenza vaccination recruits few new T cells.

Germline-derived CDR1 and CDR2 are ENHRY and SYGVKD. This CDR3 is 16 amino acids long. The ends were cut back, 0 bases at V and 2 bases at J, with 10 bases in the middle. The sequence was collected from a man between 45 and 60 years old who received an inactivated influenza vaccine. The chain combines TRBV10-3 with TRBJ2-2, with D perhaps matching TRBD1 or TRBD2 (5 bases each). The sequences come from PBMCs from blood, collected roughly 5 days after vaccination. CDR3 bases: TGTGCCATCAGTGAGTCATCCGGGGCAAACACCGGGGAGCTGTTTTTT. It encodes CAISESSGANTGELFF.